This entry describes one TCR beta chain. The target antigen is unknown. Using immunoSEQ multiplex PCR, the repertoire was profiled, and TCRdb retains in-frame clones only, with some absent. The data show approximately 110,000 clones, with 70% to 90% seen just once and 4.4% held by the top ten. This specimen belongs to a study of T cell responses to AZD1222 COVID-19 vaccine. Points from the study as a whole: Every sample of the repertoires postdated the peak T cell response. Spike-specific TCR breadth and depth rose after two AZD1222 doses. In a largely white British group with more females than males, clonal diversity was possibly underestimated.

It was second doses at about 4 or about 12 weeks that were pooled. The CDR3 has 15 residues. Germline assignment: CDR1 KGHSH and CDR2 LQKENI. Trimming took 2 bases from V and 0 from J, leaving 5 bases between them. J is TRBJ1-6 and V is TRBV18; no clear D. The material was peripheral blood, obtained 28 days after the second AZD1222 dose. The TCR sequence derives from an adult who received the AZD1222 COVID-19 vaccine. The CDR3 DNA reads as TGTGCCAGCTCACCAAAGAGCTCCTATAATTCACCCCTCCACTTT. As protein: CASSPKSSYNSPLHF.